This T cell receptor beta chain was retrieved from a study of cytomegalovirus exposure and HLA in healthy donors. General study findings and limits: The study put 150 to 200 TCR beta chains on its list as cytomegalovirus-associated. Earlier analysis yielded a pattern in which most TCR beta V segments were productive about 87% or about 30% of the time.

The CDR3 is 16 amino acids. Per the germline V gene, CDR1 is SGHDN and CDR2 is FVKESK. The trim removed 4 bases at V and 6 bases at J, leaving 12 bases unmatched. On this clone itself: Its antigen is as yet unknown.

The PCR made use of 60 Vbeta and 13 Jbeta primers. TCRdb's copy holds only in-frame clones and misses some; the assay was immunoSEQ multiplex PCR. The sample contains over 150,000 clones, more than 75% of which appear only once. The specimen sequenced was PBMCs. J is TRBJ2-1 and V is TRBV14; 7 bases match TRBD1. This clonotype originated in a young man in good health and CMV-seropositive. The CDR3 protein is CASSPPGGWARNEQFF. The CDR3 DNA sequence: TGTGCCAGCAGCCCTCCAGGGGGATGGGCCCGCAATGAGCAGTTCTTC.